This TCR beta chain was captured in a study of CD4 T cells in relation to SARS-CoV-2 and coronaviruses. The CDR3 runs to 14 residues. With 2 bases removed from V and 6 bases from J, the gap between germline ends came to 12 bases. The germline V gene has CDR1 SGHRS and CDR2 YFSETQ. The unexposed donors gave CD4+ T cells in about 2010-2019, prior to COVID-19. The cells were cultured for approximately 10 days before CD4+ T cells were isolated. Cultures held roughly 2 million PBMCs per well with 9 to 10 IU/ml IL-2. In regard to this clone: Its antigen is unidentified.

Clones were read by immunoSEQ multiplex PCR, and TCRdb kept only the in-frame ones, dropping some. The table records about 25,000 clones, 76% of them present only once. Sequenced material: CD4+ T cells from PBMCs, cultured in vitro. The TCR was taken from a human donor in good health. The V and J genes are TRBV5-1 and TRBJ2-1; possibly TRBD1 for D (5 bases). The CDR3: CASSFGQGVNEQFF. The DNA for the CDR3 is TGCGCCAGCAGCTTCGGGCAGGGCGTCAATGAGCAGTTCTTC.